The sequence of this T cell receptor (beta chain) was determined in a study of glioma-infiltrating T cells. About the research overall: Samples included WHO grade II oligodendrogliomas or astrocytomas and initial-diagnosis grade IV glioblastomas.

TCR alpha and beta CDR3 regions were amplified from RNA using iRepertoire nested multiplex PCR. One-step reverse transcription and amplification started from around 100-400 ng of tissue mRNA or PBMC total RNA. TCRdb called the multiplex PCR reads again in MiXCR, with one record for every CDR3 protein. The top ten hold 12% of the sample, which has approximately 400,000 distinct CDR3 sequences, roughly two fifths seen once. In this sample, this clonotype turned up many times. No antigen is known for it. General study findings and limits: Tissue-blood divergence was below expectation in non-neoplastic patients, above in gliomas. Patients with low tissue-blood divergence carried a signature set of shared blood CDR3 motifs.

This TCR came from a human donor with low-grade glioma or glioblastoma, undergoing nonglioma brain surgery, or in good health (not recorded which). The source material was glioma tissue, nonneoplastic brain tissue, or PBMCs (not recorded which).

The CDR3 loop is CASSLISSGRDTYNEQFF. CDR3 bases: TGTGCCAGCAGCTTGATATCTAGCGGGAGGGATACCTACAATGAGCAGTTCTTC. This chain uses TRBV7-3 with TRBJ2-1, with 12 bases fitting TRBD2. Unmatched junction bases numbered 8, after V lost 3 bases and J lost 2 bases. Germline V gene data show CDR1 as SGHTA and CDR2 as FQGTGA. The CDR3 contains 18 residues.